A single sample is the source of the 28 T cell receptor beta chains below, sequenced in a study of beta chain features in type 1 diabetes. The isolated RNA, all of it, was reverse transcribed, so expressed TCRB transcripts were what got sequenced. Profiling relied on immunoSEQ multiplex PCR, and the TCRdb table lists in-frame clones only, not all of them. The sample records around 150,000 clones, about 8.1% being singletons. The sample comprised central memory CD4+ T cells from blood. The receptor set was obtained from a man between 18 and 35 years old in good health.

The rearrangement links TRBV10-2 to TRBJ2-7; 7 bases match TRBD2. The CDR3 has 16 residues. Germline loops: CDR1 WSHSY, CDR2 SAAADI. J gave up 0 bases and V 3 bases, and 8 bases lay outside the gene matches. CDR3: CASSEGAGASSYEQYF. As DNA, the CDR3 is TGCGCCAGCAGTGAAGGGGCGGGAGCGAGCTCCTACGAGCAGTACTTC.

The chain links TRBV4-1 to TRBJ1-4, with 10 bases aligning to TRBD1. V trimming: 0 bases; J trimming: 0 bases; junction bases outside the gene matches: 7. From germline, CDR1 is MGHRA and CDR2 YSYEKL. This CDR3 is 19 amino acids long. The CDR3 nucleotides are TGCGCCAGCAGCCAAGAATGGGACAGGGGTTCCTCAACTAATGAAAAACTGTTTTTT. Residues: CASSQEWDRGSSTNEKLFF.

There are a few counts of this clone. V is TRBV7-9 and J is TRBJ1-3; D is unresolved. Trimming took off 5 bases at V and 0 bases at J, with 8 bases between the two ends. Germline V gene lookup returns CDR1 SEHNR and CDR2 FQNEAQ (reference sequence). There are 14 residues in the CDR3. The CDR3 DNA reads TGTGCCAGCAGCCGACACGACTCTGGAAACACCATATATTTT. Its protein is CASSRHDSGNTIYF. Combining the CDR3 with reference TRBV7-9 and TRBJ1-3 gives the whole variable domain DTGVSQNPRHKITKRGQNVTFRCDPISEHNRLYWYRQTLGQGPEFLTYFQNEAQLEKSRLLSDRFSAERPKGSFSTLEIQRTEQGDSAMYLCASSRHDSGNTIYFGEGSWLTVV.

This clone was seen repeatedly, ten times or more. V gene TRBV18 combines with J gene TRBJ1-2; TRBD1 might be the D (5 bases). Trimming left V 0 bases short and J 7 bases short, with 9 bases between. The germline V gene encodes CDR1 KGHSH and CDR2 LQKENI. The CDR3 length is 13 residues. The CDR3 spells CASSPPGDVGYTF. The CDR3 DNA reads as TGTGCCAGCTCACCACCAGGGGATGTTGGCTACACCTTC. The variable domain in full, with the rest retrieved from reference TRBV18 and TRBJ1-2, is NAGVMQNPRHLVRRRGQEARLRCSPMKGHSHVYWYRQLPEEGLKFMVYLQKENIIDESGMPKERFSAEFPKEGPSILRIQQVVRGDSAAYFCASSPPGDVGYTFGSGTRLTVV.

The gene calls are TRBV6-1 and TRBJ2-5, with a weak D call TRBD1 (5 bases). This CDR3 has 14 residues. Per germline, CDR1 MNHNS and CDR2 SASEGT. V lost 2 bases and J lost 5, with 12 bases in between. DNA of the CDR3: TGTGCCAGCAGTGAACGGTCGTGGGGCGAGACCCAGTACTTC. Its protein product is CASSERSWGETQYF.

This clone occurred a few times. The chain carries TRBV4-2 and TRBJ2-1, with 10 nucleotides matching TRBD2. The CDR3 is 16 residues long. Germline trimming cut 2 bases from V and 9 bases from J; bases unmatched to any gene: 10. Germline V gene data show CDR1 as LGHNA and CDR2 as YNFKEQ. The CDR3 sequence is CASSQTLSGGFREQFF. The CDR3, as DNA: TGTGCCAGCAGCCAAACACTTAGCGGGGGGTTTCGTGAGCAGTTCTTC.

V and J are TRBV7-9 and TRBJ1-1; TRBD1 matches 8 bases. Germline lookup yields CDR1 SEHNR and CDR2 FQNEAQ (reference sequence). This CDR3 is built from 13 residues. With 5 bases clipped from V and 5 bases from J, the junction kept 4 bases outside the gene matches. This chain's CDR3 is CASSLGQGTEAFF. The CDR3 DNA reads TGTGCCAGCAGCCTCGGACAGGGTACTGAAGCTTTCTTT.

This sequence joins TRBV6-6 and TRBJ1-4; D is uncertain. Trimming pared 7 bases from V and 5 bases from J, leaving 14 bases between. This CDR3 comprises 14 residues. Germline CDR1 is MNHNY and CDR2 is SVGAGI (reference sequence). CDR3 amino acids: CASINQDLNEKLFF. CDR3 sequence (DNA): TGTGCCAGCATTAATCAGGATCTAAATGAAAAACTGTTTTTT.

This clone has just a few counts. This chain connects TRBV6-6 to TRBJ1-1; 7 bases fit TRBD1. The CDR3 has 13 amino acids. Trimming took 6 bases from V and 5 from J; bases not matched to a gene: 6. Germline CDR1 reads MNHNY; CDR2 reads SVGAGI (reference sequence). CDR3 sequence reads: CASSPTGETEAFF. In nucleotides, the CDR3 is TGTGCCAGCAGCCCTACAGGGGAGACTGAAGCTTTCTTT.

The chain has TRBV6-5 and TRBJ2-7, with 9 bases fitting TRBD2. The CDR3 has 12 residues. Germline CDR1 MNHEY, CDR2 SVGAGI. Losses at the gene ends were 6 bases for V and 3 bases for J; bases not matched to a gene: 0. CDR3 DNA sequence: TGTGCCAGCAGGACTAGCGGCTACGAGCAGTACTTC. Protein sequence: CASRTSGYEQYF.

This clone was seen a handful of times. This sequence joins TRBV12-5 and TRBJ1-1; 7 positions agree with TRBD1. From germline, CDR1 is LGHNT and CDR2 FRNRAP. Unmatched junction bases numbered 3, after V lost 5 bases and J lost 6 bases. This CDR3 comprises 12 residues. DNA of the CDR3: TGTGCTAGTGGTGACAGGGCCGCTGAAGCTTTCTTT. Its protein is CASGDRAAEAFF.

The rearrangement joins TRBV30 to TRBJ2-7; tentatively, D is TRBD2 (7 bases). There are 16 residues in the CDR3. V shed 2 bases and J shed 3 bases, with 20 bases lying between them. Germline V gene data show CDR1 as GTSNPN and CDR2 as SVGIG (reference sequence). The CDR3, as DNA: TGTGCCTGGAGTCCCCGGATCCGGGGGGCGGACTACGAGCAGTACTTC. It is translated as CAWSPRIRGADYEQYF. Full variable domain (outside the CDR3, taken from reference TRBV30 and TRBJ2-7): SQTIHQWPATLVQPVGSPLSLECTVEGTSNPNLYWYRQAAGRGLQLLFYSVGIGQISSEVPQNLSASRPQDRQFILSSKKLLLSDSGFYLCAWSPRIRGADYEQYFGPGTRLTVT.

A few counts support this clone. V gene TRBV5-1 combines with J gene TRBJ2-5; D is perhaps TRBD2 (5 bases). Trimming shortened V by 4 bases and J by 3 bases, and 13 bases separated the two germline ends. From germline, CDR1 is SGHRS and CDR2 YFSETQ. This CDR3 is built from 14 residues. The CDR3 here is CASSLGREKETQYF. The CDR3 DNA follows: TGCGCCAGCAGCCTTGGACGGGAAAAAGAGACCCAGTACTTC.

The chain recombines TRBV9 with TRBJ2-7; D is perhaps TRBD2 (5 bases). V was trimmed by 4 bases and J by 2 bases, leaving 10 bases between them. There are 13 residues in the CDR3. Germline values: CDR1 SGDLS, CDR2 YYNGEE. CDR3 residues: CASSLTGTYEQYF. DNA for the CDR3: TGTGCCAGCAGCTTAACCGGGACCTACGAGCAGTACTTC.

The table lists this clone with a few counts. In DNA, the CDR3 is TGCGCCAGCAGCTTGACCCTAGCTCTGGAGCAGTTCTTC. This gives the protein CASSLTLALEQFF. The chain links TRBV5-1 to TRBJ2-1; TRBD2 is a possible D gene (5 bases). The CDR3 has 13 amino acids. The germline V gene encodes CDR1 SGHRS and CDR2 YFSETQ. The ends were cut back, 1 base at V and 10 bases at J, with 12 bases in the middle.

This clone showed up just a few times. This chain's CDR3 is CASSTMDSYTGELFF. In DNA form, the CDR3 reads TGTGCCAGCTCAACCATGGACAGTTACACCGGGGAGCTGTTTTTT. This chain joins TRBV18 and TRBJ2-2; a possible D gene is TRBD1 (6 bases). The CDR3 length is 15 residues. V lost 5 bases, J lost 3 bases, and 13 bases lay in between. Germline loops: CDR1 KGHSH, CDR2 LQKENI.

V and J are TRBV11-1 and TRBJ1-5, with 10 bases lining up with TRBD1. The CDR3 is 15 residues long. Germline CDR1 reads SGHAT; CDR2 reads FQDESV (reference sequence). Trimming cost V 5 bases and J 6 bases; bases outside gene matches: 7. The CDR3 nucleotides are TGTGCCAGCAGCCCCGGGACAGGGGAAGGTCAGCCCCAGCATTTT. It yields the protein CASSPGTGEGQPQHF.

This clone has ten or more counts. This chain links TRBV7-2 with TRBJ2-6; 7 bases are a match to TRBD1. V dropped 2 bases and J dropped 2; count of bases not matched to a gene: 3. In germline, CDR1 is SGHTA, CDR2 FQGNSA. There are 16 residues in the CDR3. The CDR3 DNA is TGTGCCAGCAGCTTAAGGACAGGCGCTGGGGCCAACGTCCTGACTTTC. This translates into CASSLRTGAGANVLTF.

The rearrangement uses TRBV30 and TRBJ1-5, with D perhaps matching TRBD1 (5 bases). V lost 2 bases to trimming and J lost 5 bases, with 10 bases between them. The V gene's germline CDR1 is GTSNPN and CDR2 SVGIG (reference sequence). The CDR3 length is 13 residues. In DNA, the CDR3 is TGTGCCTGGAGTCGGGGGGTAGATCAGCCCCAGCATTTT. Translated, it gives CAWSRGVDQPQHF.

This clone has a handful of counts. The chain uses TRBV23-1 and TRBJ2-6; D is perhaps TRBD1 (6 bases). TRBV23-1 qualifies as an ORF whose function is uncertain. The CDR3 has 16 residues. V lost 6 bases to trimming and J lost 0 bases, with 12 bases between them. The CDR3 DNA reads as TGCGCCAGCAGCCCAGGGGTTTACTCTGGGGCCAACGTCCTGACTTTC. It is translated as CASSPGVYSGANVLTF.

This clone was picked up a small number of times. This CDR3 is CASDRGTSSYNEQFF. The CDR3 coding sequence is TGTGCCAGCGATAGGGGGACTAGCTCCTACAATGAGCAGTTCTTC. The chain joins TRBV19 to TRBJ2-1; 8 bases map to TRBD2. Per the germline V gene, CDR1 is LNHDA and CDR2 is SQIVND (reference sequence). Trimming cost V 9 bases and J 0 bases; bases outside gene matches: 7. This CDR3 contains 15 residues.

This chain connects TRBV4-3 to TRBJ2-3; D uncertain. The germline V and J ends were trimmed by 1 base and 5 bases, with 7 bases remaining between them. The CDR3 has 13 amino acids. Germline-derived CDR1 and CDR2 are LGHNA and YSLEER. Here the CDR3 reads CASSQVTQDTQYF. CDR3 coding DNA: TGCGCCAGCAGCCAAGTGACTCAAGATACGCAGTATTTT.

The genes are TRBV4-1 and TRBJ2-1, with 9 nucleotides matching TRBD2. Germline CDR1 reads MGHRA; CDR2 reads YSYEKL. Germline trimming cut 2 bases from V and 4 bases from J; bases unmatched to any gene: 0. The CDR3 is 14 residues long. The CDR3: CASSQTSGYNEQFF. CDR3 bases: TGCGCCAGCAGCCAAACTAGCGGGTACAATGAGCAGTTCTTC.

This clone has just a few counts. V and J are TRBV7-9 and TRBJ1-1; D call uncertain. In germline, CDR1 is SEHNR, CDR2 FQNEAQ (reference sequence). The ends were cut back, 3 bases at V and 3 bases at J, with 5 bases in the middle. The CDR3 consists of 12 residues. CDR3 nucleotide sequence: TGTGCCAGCAGCTTGCAGGACACTGAAGCTTTCTTT. It encodes CASSLQDTEAFF.

This clone was seen only a few times. The CDR3 nucleotides read TGCGCCAGCAGTCCCAGGGCGGGAGGGCCTAGCGACACCGGGGAGCTGTTTTTT. It specifies CASSPRAGGPSDTGELFF. The rearrangement uses TRBV5-1 and TRBJ2-2; 9 bases are shared with TRBD2. The CDR3 consists of 18 residues. V was clipped by 5 bases and J by 3 bases; unmatched bases: 14. Germline V gene data show CDR1 as SGHRS and CDR2 as YFSETQ.

In this sample, this clone turned up a few times. As DNA, the CDR3 is TGTGCCAGCAGTCTACGAGGTAGAGCTTTCTTT. It is translated as CASSLRGRAFF. The genes are TRBV28 and TRBJ1-1, with D hard to call. Trimming removed 5 bases from V and 10 bases from J, with 11 bases in between. Looked up from germline, CDR1 is MDHEN and CDR2 is SYDVKM. The length of the CDR3 is 11 residues.

The sample holds a few counts of this clone. This chain links TRBV9 with TRBJ2-3, with no clear D. Germline assignment: CDR1 SGDLS and CDR2 YYNGEE. V lost 4 bases and J lost 1, with 7 bases in between. This CDR3 has 13 amino acids. CDR3 in amino acids: CASSSLGTDTQYF. The DNA of the CDR3 is TGTGCCAGCAGCTCCCTCGGCACAGATACGCAGTATTTT.

This clone was detected a few times. The genes are TRBV5-1 and TRBJ2-7; a weak D match, TRBD2 (6 bases). The CDR3 sequence is 15 residues long. The V gene's germline CDR1 is SGHRS and CDR2 YFSETQ. Trimming shortened V by 0 bases and J by 2 bases, and 12 bases separated the two germline ends. CDR3 sequence reads: CASSLGLAPTYEQYF. The CDR3 DNA sequence: TGCGCCAGCAGCTTGGGCCTAGCGCCCACCTACGAGCAGTACTTC. The full variable domain, with the rest looked up from reference TRBV5-1 and TRBJ2-7, is KAGVTQTPRYLIKTRGQQVTLSCSPISGHRSVSWYQQTPGQGLQFLFEYFSETQRNKGNFPGRFSGRQFSNSRSEMNVSTLELGDSALYLCASSLGLAPTYEQYFGPGTRLTVT.